This TCR beta chain was identified during a study of T-cell memory formation after mild COVID-19. This clonotype was counted only a few times. Antigen specificity is unknown. General study results and limits: Contracting clones from day 15 to 85 showed balanced CD4/CD8; later expanders favored CD4+.

5'RACE, which relied on constant-segment primers, yielded TCR alpha and TCR beta cDNA libraries carrying sample barcodes and UMIs. TCRdb passed the 5' RACE reads through MiXCR, listing each CDR3 protein once. Seen here are hundreds of thousands of distinct CDR3 sequences, approximately 20% observed once, and the top ten hold 21%. Material for sequencing was PBMCs or a T cell subset sorted from them (not recorded which). This sequence was found in a man younger than 35 who had mild COVID-19 (a few samples of this study predate the infection). Cell type and time point are not known.

The CDR3 is CASRPLLFVNTGELFF. DNA for the CDR3: TGTGCCAGCAGGCCCCTACTCTTTGTTAACACCGGGGAGCTGTTTTTT. V is TRBV28 and J is TRBJ2-2; D is uncertain. Trimming took 6 bases from V and 2 from J, leaving 16 bases between them. The CDR3 is made up of 16 amino acids. Germline CDR1 reads MDHEN; CDR2 reads SYDVKM.